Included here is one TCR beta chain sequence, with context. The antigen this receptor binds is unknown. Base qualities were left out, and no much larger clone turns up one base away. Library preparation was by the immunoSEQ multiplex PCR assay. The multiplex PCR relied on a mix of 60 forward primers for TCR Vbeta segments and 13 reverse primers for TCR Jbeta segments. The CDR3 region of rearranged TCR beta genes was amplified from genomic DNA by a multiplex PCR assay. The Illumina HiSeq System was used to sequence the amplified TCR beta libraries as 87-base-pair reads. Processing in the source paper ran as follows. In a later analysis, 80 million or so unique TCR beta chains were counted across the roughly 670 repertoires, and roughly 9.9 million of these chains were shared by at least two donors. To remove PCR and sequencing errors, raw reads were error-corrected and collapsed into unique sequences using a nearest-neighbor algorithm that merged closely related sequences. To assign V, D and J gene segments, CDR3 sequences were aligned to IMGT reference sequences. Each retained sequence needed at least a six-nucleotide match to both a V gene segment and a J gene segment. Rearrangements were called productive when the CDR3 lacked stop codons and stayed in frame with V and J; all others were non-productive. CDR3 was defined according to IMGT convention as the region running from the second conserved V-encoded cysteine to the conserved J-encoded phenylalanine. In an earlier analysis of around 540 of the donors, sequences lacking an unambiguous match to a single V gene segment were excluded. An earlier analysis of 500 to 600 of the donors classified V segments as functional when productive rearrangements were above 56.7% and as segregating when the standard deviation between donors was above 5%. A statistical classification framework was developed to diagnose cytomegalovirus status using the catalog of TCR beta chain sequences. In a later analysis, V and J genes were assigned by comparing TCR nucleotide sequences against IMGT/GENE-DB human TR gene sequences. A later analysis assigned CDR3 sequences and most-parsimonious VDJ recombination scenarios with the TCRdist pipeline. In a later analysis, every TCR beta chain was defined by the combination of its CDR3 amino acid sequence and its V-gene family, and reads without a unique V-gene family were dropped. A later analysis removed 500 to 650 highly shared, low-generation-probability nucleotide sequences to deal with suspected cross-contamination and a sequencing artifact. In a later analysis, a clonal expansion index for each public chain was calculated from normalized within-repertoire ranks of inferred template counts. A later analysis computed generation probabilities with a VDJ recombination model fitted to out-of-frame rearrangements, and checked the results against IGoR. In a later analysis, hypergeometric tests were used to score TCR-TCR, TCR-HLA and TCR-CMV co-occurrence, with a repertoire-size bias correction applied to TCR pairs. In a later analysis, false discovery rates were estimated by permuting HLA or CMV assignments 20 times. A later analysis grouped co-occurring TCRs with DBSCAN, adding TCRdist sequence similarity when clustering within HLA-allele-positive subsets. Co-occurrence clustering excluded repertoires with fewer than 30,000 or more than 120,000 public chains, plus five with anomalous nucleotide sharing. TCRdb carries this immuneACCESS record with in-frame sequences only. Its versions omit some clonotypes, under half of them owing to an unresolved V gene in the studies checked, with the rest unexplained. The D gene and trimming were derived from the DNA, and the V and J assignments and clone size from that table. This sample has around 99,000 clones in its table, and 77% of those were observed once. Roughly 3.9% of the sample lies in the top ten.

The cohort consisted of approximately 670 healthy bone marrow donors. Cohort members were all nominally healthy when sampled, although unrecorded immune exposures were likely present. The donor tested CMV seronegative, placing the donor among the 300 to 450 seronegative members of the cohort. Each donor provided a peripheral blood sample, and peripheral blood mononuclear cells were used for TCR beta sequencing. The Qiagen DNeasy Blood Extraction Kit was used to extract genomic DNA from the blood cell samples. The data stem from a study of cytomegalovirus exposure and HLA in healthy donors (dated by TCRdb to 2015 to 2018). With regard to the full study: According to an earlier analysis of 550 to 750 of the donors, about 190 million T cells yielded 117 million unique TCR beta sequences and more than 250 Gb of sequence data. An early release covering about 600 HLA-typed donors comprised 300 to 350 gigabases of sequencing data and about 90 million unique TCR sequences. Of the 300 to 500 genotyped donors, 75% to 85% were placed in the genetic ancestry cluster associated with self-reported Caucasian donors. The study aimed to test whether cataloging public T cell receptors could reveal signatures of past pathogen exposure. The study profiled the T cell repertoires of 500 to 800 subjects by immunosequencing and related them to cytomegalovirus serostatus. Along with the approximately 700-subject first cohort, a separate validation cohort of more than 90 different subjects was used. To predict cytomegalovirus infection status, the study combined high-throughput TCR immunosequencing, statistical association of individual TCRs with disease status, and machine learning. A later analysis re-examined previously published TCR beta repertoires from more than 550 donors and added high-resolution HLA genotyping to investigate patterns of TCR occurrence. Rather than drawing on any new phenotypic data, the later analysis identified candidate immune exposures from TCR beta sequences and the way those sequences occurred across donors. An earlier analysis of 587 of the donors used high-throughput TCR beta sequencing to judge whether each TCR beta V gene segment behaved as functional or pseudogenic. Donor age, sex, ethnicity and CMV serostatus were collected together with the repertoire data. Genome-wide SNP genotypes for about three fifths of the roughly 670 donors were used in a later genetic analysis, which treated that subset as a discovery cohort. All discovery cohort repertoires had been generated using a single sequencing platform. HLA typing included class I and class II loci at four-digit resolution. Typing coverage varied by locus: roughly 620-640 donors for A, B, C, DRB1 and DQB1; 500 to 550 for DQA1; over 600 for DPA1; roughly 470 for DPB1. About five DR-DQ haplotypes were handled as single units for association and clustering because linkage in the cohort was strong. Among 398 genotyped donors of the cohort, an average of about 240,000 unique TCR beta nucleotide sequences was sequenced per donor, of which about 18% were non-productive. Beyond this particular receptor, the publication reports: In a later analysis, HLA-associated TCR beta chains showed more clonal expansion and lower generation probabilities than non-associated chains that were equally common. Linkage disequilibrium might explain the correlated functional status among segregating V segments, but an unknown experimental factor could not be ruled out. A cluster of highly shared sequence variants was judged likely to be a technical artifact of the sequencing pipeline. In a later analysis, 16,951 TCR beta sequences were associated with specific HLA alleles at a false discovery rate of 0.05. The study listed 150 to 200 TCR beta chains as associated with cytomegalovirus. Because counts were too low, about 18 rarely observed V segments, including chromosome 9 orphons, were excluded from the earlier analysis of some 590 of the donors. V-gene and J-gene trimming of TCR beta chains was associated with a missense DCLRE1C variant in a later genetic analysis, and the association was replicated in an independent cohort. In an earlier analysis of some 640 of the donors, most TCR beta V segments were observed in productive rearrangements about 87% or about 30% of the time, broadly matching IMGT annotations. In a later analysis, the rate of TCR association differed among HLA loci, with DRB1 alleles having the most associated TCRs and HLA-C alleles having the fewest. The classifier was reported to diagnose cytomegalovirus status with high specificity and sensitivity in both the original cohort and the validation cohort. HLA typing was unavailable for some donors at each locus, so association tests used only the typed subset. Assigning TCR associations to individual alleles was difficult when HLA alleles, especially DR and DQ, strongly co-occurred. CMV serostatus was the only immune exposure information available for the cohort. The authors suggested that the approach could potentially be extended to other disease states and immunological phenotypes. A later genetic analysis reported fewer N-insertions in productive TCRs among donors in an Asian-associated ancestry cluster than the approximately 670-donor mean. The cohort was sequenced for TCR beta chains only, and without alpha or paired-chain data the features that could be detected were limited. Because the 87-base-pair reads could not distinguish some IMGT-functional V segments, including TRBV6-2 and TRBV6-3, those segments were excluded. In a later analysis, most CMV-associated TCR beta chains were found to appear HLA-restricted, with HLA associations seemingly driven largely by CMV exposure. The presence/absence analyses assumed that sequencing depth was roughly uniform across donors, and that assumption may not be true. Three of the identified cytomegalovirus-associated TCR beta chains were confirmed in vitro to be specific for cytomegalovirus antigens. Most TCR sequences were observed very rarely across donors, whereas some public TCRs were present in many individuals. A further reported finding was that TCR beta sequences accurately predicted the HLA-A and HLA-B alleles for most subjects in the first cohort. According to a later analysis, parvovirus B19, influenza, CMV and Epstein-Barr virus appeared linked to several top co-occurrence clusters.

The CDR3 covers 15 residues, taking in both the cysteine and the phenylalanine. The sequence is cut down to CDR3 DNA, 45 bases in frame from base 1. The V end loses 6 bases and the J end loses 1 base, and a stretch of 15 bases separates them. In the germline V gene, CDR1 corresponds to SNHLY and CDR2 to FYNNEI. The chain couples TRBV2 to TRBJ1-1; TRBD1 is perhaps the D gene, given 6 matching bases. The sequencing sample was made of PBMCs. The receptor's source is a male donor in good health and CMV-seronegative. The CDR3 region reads CASRGGAGANTEAFF. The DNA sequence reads TGTGCCAGCAGGGGAGGGGCAGGGGCGAACACTGAAGCTTTCTTT.